The entry that follows covers one T cell receptor beta chain sequence. This record belongs to a study of blood T cells in healthy people across ages. Alongside a J-beta primer mix, a sample-barcoded 5' primer served in a second PCR lasting about 7 to 11 cycles. MiXCR, applied by TCRdb to the 5' RACE reads, yields one record per CDR3 protein. The sample shows more than 750,000 distinct CDR3 sequences, about 29% of them seen only once. The CDR3 is made up of 15 amino acids. Germline assignment: CDR1 SEHNR and CDR2 FQNEAQ (reference sequence). With 5 bases clipped from V and 6 bases from J, the junction kept 8 bases outside the gene matches. This sample also appeared in a second study, on T cells of mothers and their children.

This sequence originates from a woman between 35 and 50 years old in good health. The chain recombines TRBV7-9 with TRBJ2-1; 9 nucleotides agree with TRBD1. The material sequenced was blood. The CDR3 is CASSGQGQVRNEQFF. The CDR3 bases are TGTGCCAGCAGCGGACAGGGGCAGGTACGCAATGAGCAGTTCTTC.